This TCR beta chain was captured in a study of cytomegalovirus exposure and HLA in healthy donors. For the study at large: Sequencing of 150 million to 200 million T cells in an earlier analysis found some 100 million unique TCR beta sequences. Overall study results and limits: The authors confirmed in vitro that a few CMV-associated chains were specific for CMV antigens.

The V and J ends lost 5 bases and 2 bases respectively, with 19 bases between them. The CDR3 is 17 residues long. Germline CDR1 and CDR2: SGHTA and FQGTGA. Primers: 60 Vbeta forward and 13 Jbeta reverse. TCRdb's table, derived via immunoSEQ multiplex PCR, lists solely in-frame clones and lacks some. Here the sample spans around 64,000 clones, around 91% being singletons. As for this clone: Its target is not known.

Those who donated were healthy bone marrow donors. The chain has TRBV7-3 and TRBJ2-1; no clear D gene. The source material was PBMCs. The TCR was taken from a woman between 25 and 40 years old in good health and CMV-seropositive. This CDR3 reads CASSPTVGIAAYNEQFF. The CDR3 bases are TGTGCCAGCAGCCCGACGGTCGGAATAGCCGCCTACAATGAGCAGTTCTTC.